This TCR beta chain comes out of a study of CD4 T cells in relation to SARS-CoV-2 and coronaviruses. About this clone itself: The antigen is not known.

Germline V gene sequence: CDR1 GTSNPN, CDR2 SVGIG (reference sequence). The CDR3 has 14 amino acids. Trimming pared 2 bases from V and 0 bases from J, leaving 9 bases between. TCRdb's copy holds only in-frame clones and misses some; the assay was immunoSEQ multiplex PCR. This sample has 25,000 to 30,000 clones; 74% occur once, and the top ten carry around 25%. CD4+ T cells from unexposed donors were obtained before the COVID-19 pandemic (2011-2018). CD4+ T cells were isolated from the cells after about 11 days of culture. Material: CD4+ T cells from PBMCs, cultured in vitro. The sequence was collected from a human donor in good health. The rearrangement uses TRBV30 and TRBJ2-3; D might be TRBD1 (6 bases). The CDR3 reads CAWSITGSTDTQYF. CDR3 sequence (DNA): TGTGCCTGGAGTATTACAGGGAGCACAGATACGCAGTATTTT.